The 5 T cell receptor beta chains listed next were all sequenced from one sample in a study of blood T cells in healthy people across ages. Next came a second PCR, run for about 7 to 12 cycles, which used a sample-barcoded 5' primer along with a J-beta primer mix. TCRdb called the 5' RACE reads again in MiXCR, with one record for every CDR3 protein. The table lists around 780,000 distinct CDR3 sequences, roughly 24% of them singletons. In addition, the sample was reused for a study of T cells of mothers and their children.

The sequencing input was blood. These receptors were obtained from a boy between 10 and 17 years old in good health.

The J gene is TRBJ1-4, the V gene TRBV12-3 or TRBV12-4; no clear D gene. The length of the CDR3 is 12 residues. V shed 3 bases and J shed 3 bases, with 2 bases lying between them. The CDR3 nucleotides read TGTGCCAGCAGTTTCGCTAATGAAAAACTGTTTTTT. It encodes CASSFANEKLFF.

This chain links TRBV20-1 with TRBJ2-5; TRBD2 aligns across 9 bases. Trimming at V came to 6 bases and at J to 5 bases, leaving 13 bases not matched to a gene. Germline loops: CDR1 DFQATT, CDR2 SNEGSKA (reference sequence). The CDR3 is made up of 15 amino acids. The CDR3 reads CSARQRGARIETQYF. CDR3 in DNA: TGCAGTGCCCGGCAGCGGGGGGCGAGGATCGAGACCCAGTACTTC.

V usage is TRBV29-1 and J usage is TRBJ1-1, with D maybe TRBD1 (6 bases). The germline CDR1 and CDR2 sequences are SQVTM and ANQGSEA. The CDR3 is 12 amino acids. V was pared by 4 bases and J by 6 bases, with 12 bases between. The CDR3 spells CSVGQDYAEAFF. The CDR3 DNA is TGCAGCGTTGGACAGGATTACGCTGAAGCTTTCTTT.

The chain is built from TRBV21-1 and TRBJ1-5; TRBD1 is the table's D call and was not checked against the DNA. TRBV21-1 constitutes a pseudogene. CDR3 length: 15 residues. The DNA for the CDR3 is TGTGCCAATGACAGGGGACTATATAGCAATCAGCCCCAGCATTTT. This gives the protein CANDRGLYSNQPQHF.

This clonotype was found many times. The rearrangement uses TRBV5-1 and TRBJ2-5; weak D call: TRBD2 (5 bases). Trimming took off 4 bases at V and 5 bases at J, with 12 bases between the two ends. Germline V gene lookup returns CDR1 SGHRS and CDR2 YFSETQ. This CDR3 is 13 amino acids long. The CDR3 here is CASSRETRETQYF. CDR3 nucleotides: TGCGCCAGCAGCAGGGAGACGCGCGAGACCCAGTACTTC.